These 13 T cell receptor beta chains were sequenced from one sample in a study of blood T cell repertoires in COVID-19. TCRdb's copy holds only in-frame clones and misses some; the assay was immunoSEQ multiplex PCR. This sample yields 140,000 or so clones, of which around nine tenths are seen a single time; 10% belongs to the top ten. The sequenced material came from peripheral blood. The receptor set was obtained from a man aged 55 to 70 with active or convalescent COVID-19.

The chain joins TRBV5-4 to TRBJ1-1, with D perhaps matching TRBD1 (5 bases). Germline V gives CDR1 SGHNT, CDR2 YYREEE (reference sequence). The CDR3 is made up of 14 amino acids. Trimming removed 4 bases at V and 1 base at J, with 11 bases between. The CDR3 nucleotides read TGTGCCAGCAGCAACGGGGGGGAGAACACTGAAGCTTTCTTT. Its translation: CASSNGGENTEAFF.

Written as DNA, the CDR3 is TGTGCCAGTAGTCCCGGGACAGGAAAAACCGGGGAGCTGTTTTTT. Its translation is CASSPGTGKTGELFF. The chain employs TRBV19 and TRBJ2-2, with 8 positions matching TRBD1. This CDR3 region has 15 residues. CDR1 and CDR2 (germline): LNHDA, SQIVND (reference sequence). V lost 5 bases and J lost 5; bases outside the gene matches: 7.

The chain joins TRBV18 to TRBJ2-1; 9 nucleotides align to TRBD2. The CDR3 covers 14 residues. CDR1 is KGHSH and CDR2 is LQKENI in the germline V gene. The V and J ends lost 3 bases and 7 bases, in that order; junction bases with no gene match: 4. CDR3 nucleotides: TGTGCCAGCTCACCGGGAACTAGCGGGAATGAGCAGTTCTTC. The encoded protein is CASSPGTSGNEQFF.

V and J are TRBV6-5 and TRBJ1-1; 7 bases fit TRBD1. Trimming cost V 6 bases and J 3 bases; bases outside gene matches: 7. Per the germline V gene, CDR1 is MNHEY and CDR2 is SVGAGI. The length of the CDR3 is 14 residues. In DNA, the CDR3 is TGTGCCAGCAGAGCCGGGACAGACTACACTGAAGCTTTCTTT. This sequence encodes CASRAGTDYTEAFF.

This sequence joins TRBV14 and TRBJ2-7; unclear D gene. Germline loops: CDR1 SGHDN, CDR2 FVKESK. The CDR3 is 16 residues long. Trimming pared 1 base from V and 3 bases from J, leaving 16 bases between. The DNA for the CDR3 is TGTGCCAGCAGCCAAGGTAGGCAGGCAGACCTCTACGAGCAGTACTTC. This gives the protein CASSQGRQADLYEQYF.

This sequence joins TRBV3-1 (or the pseudogene TRBV3-2) and TRBJ1-5; D unclear. This CDR3 is 13 amino acids long. Per the germline V gene, CDR1 is LGHDT and CDR2 is YNNKEL (reference sequence). V lost 2 bases to trimming and J lost 6 bases, with 8 bases between them. CDR3 in DNA: TGTGCCAGCAGCCAAACGGCGGGTCAGCCCCAGCATTTT. As protein: CASSQTAGQPQHF.

The chain couples TRBV7-2 to TRBJ2-5; perhaps TRBD2 as D (5 bases). Germline CDR1 SGHTA, CDR2 FQGNSA. The CDR3 extends over 15 amino acids. V gave up 5 bases and J gave up 5 bases, with 18 bases separating them. The CDR3 DNA is TGTGCCAGCAGCCCCGAAACTAGAAGCTGGGAGACCCAGTACTTC. Its translation is CASSPETRSWETQYF.

The chain carries TRBV5-6 and TRBJ2-7; 13 positions match TRBD2. V trimming: 3 bases; J trimming: 0 bases; junction bases outside the gene matches: 6. CDR1 SGHDT and CDR2 YYEEEE come from the germline V gene. The CDR3 has 17 residues. This CDR3 is CASSWGLAGISSYEQYF. CDR3 DNA: TGTGCCAGCAGCTGGGGACTAGCGGGGATTAGCTCCTACGAGCAGTACTTC.

The chain has TRBV11-2 and TRBJ2-5; TRBD2 matches at 10 bases. J was trimmed by 4 bases and V by 4 bases; bases with no gene match: 12. Germline CDR1 and CDR2: SGHAT and FQNNGV. The CDR3 totals 17 residues. This CDR3 is CASSSGELAGLRETQYF. The CDR3 coding sequence is TGTGCCAGCAGCTCGGGGGAACTAGCGGGATTGCGAGAGACCCAGTACTTC. Looking up the rest from reference TRBV11-2 and TRBJ2-5 gives the full variable domain: EAGVAQSPRYKIIEKRQSVAFWCNPISGHATLYWYQQILGQGPKLLIQFQNNGVVDDSQLPKDRFSAERLKGVDSTLKIQPAKLEDSAVYLCASSSGELAGLRETQYFGPGTRLLVL.

This clone was seen just once. The chain combines TRBV5-1 with TRBJ2-5, with TRBD2 as a possible D gene (5 bases). The CDR3 sequence is 14 residues long. CDR1 is SGHRS and CDR2 is YFSETQ in the germline V gene. V lost 4 bases to trimming and J lost 5 bases, with 15 bases between them. CDR3 nucleotides: TGCGCCAGCAGCCGACTAAGAAGTTGGGAGACCCAGTACTTC. Its translation is CASSRLRSWETQYF.

V is TRBV13 and J is TRBJ1-2, with D possibly being TRBD1 (5 bases). CDR1 PRHDT and CDR2 FYEKMQ come from the germline V gene (reference sequence). V lost 1 base, J lost 5 bases, and 14 bases lay in between. This CDR3 has 15 amino acids. CDR3 nucleotides: TGTGCCAGCAGCTTAGTGGTCCAGGGTAAATATGGCTACACCTTC. It encodes CASSLVVQGKYGYTF.

This chain joins TRBV13 and TRBJ2-3; a weak D match, TRBD1 (6 bases). The V end was cut by 4 bases, the J end by 2 bases, with 10 bases between. Per the germline V gene, CDR1 is PRHDT and CDR2 is FYEKMQ (reference sequence). The CDR3 has 14 residues. CDR3 loop: CASSSGTYTDTQYF. In DNA form, the CDR3 reads TGTGCCAGCAGCTCCGGGACATACACAGATACGCAGTATTTT.

J is TRBJ1-5 and V is TRBV30; no clear D. The CDR3 runs to 16 residues. V was trimmed by 2 bases and J by 8 bases, leaving 22 bases between them. Looked up from germline, CDR1 is GTSNPN and CDR2 is SVGIG (reference sequence). CDR3 DNA sequence: TGTGCCTGGAGTAGGTACGAGCAATCGGGGTTTGAGCCCCAGCATTTT. Translated, it gives CAWSRYEQSGFEPQHF.